These T cell receptor beta chains were read from a single sample in a study of blood T cell repertoires in COVID-19. Produced via immunoSEQ multiplex PCR; TCRdb's table is partial and in-frame only. The sample lists some 100,000 clones, just over 85% occurring once. Source material: PBMCs or T cells enriched from blood (not recorded which). Receptors were obtained from a woman in her forties or fifties who had recovered from COVID-19. The CDR3 runs from the conserved cysteine through the conserved F or W. Fields, in order: CDR3 protein, V gene.

CASIFTGASNQPQHF	TRBV6-5
CASSQTGAPYEQYF	TRBV28
CSVEDDLALGETQYF	TRBV29-1
CASRKTGGTDTQYF	TRBV6-6
CASSLTFLAGSQYF	TRBV28
CASSLKHSGNTIYF	TRBV5-8
CASIGRGFYGYTF	TRBV28
CASSNGQGEMNTEAFF	TRBV6-2/TRBV6-3
CASSYYPGGYTGELFF	TRBV6-6
CASSLFARGGDTEAFF	TRBV28
CASSSLGTDYGYTF	TRBV6-5
CASRSGLGQPQHF	TRBV6-5
CARWRTGDHSGNTIYF	TRBV10-1
CSATEGRGGELFF	TRBV29-1
CAWSLGRKYGYTF	TRBV30
CASSMGTGAQETQYF	TRBV19
CASSQRQGLLYGYTF	TRBV28
CASRAVLAGADGRYEQYF	TRBV5-1
CASSTNYGYTF	TRBV28
CASSPPERANTEAFF	TRBV11-1
CASSLSPVSEQYF	TRBV27
CATSDPRVSNQPQHF	TRBV24-1
CSVNDRANTEAFF	TRBV20-1
CASSLQAEKLFF	TRBV11-2
CASSQDLRQSQETQYF	TRBV4-1
CASSPAPGLAQYEQYF	TRBV7-3
CASILSGSFNEQFF	TRBV2
CLAGDSEQFF	TRBV29-1
CASSYGQSNTEAFF	TRBV5-1
CASSNRVGQRYQETQYF	TRBV5-6
CASSGGIGADTQYF	TRBV5-1
CASSLTRGNTEAFF	TRBV7-3
CASSDRLMNTEAFF	TRBV2
CASSPVGGGAEQFF	TRBV18
CASSPRRGDTDTQYF	TRBV5-4
CASSPGQLNTEAFF	TRBV18
CASSQADRGGETYEQYF	TRBV28
CASSPRQGRGCTF	TRBV11-2
CAWGTHSGNTIYF	TRBV30
CASSQDPILAGDLLSPLHF	TRBV3-1/TRBV3-2
CASRAGLPYEQYF	TRBV2
CASNSGALDPYEQYF	TRBV5-1
CASSQQGTYQPQHF	TRBV28
CASSKVGENQETQYF	TRBV21-1
CASSPGTGFTYEQYF	TRBV7-9
CASSVGSEKLFF	TRBV10-2
CASKPGTDTQYF	TRBV6-5
CASSPDSGGNQPQHF	TRBV18
CASGGSWHGYTF	TRBV28
CASSETGGWNEKLFF	TRBV19
CASSYGPTAGEQFF	TRBV6-5
CASSSVRTSGKYEQYF	TRBV28
CASSERASGRGGHEQFF	TRBV2
CANPPWGDGTGELFF	TRBV27
CASSTANTEAFF	TRBV2
CASSQITGAGELFF	TRBV18
CASSPPAGDSDIYGYTF	TRBV18